Sequencing of this T cell receptor (beta chain) was carried out in a study of T-cell reconstitution after alpha-beta-depleted transplantation in children. Study outcomes and limitations: About two months after transplant, alpha-beta T cells reportedly came from several hundred expanded graft clones. The main origin of T-cell counts and diversity one year after transplant was newly produced T cells. Surviving recipient T cells and thymic progenitors produced the high day-60 TCRbeta diversity seen in some patients.

Unique molecular identifiers were used to barcode this TCRbeta library. TCRdb itself ran the PCR reads through MiXCR, one entry per CDR3 protein. The sample consists of roughly 400,000 distinct CDR3 sequences, 43% of them appearing once. Details on this clonotype: The target antigen is unknown.

The germline V gene encodes CDR1 DFQATT and CDR2 SNEGSKA (reference sequence). This CDR3 has 13 amino acids. V lost 2 bases to trimming and J lost 5 bases, with 12 bases between them. The V call is TRBV20-1, the J call TRBJ2-5; D may be TRBD1 or TRBD2 (6 bases each). The sample was PBMCs, taken before TCRalphabeta/CD19-depleted stem cell transplant. The TCR originated in a girl aged 2 to 10 with aplastic anemia, due to receive a stem cell transplant. The CDR3 protein is CSARPTGRETQYF. DNA of the CDR3: TGCAGTGCTAGACCCACAGGGAGGGAGACCCAGTACTTC.